This TCR beta chain was retrieved from a study of blood T cell repertoires in COVID-19. Turning to the study itself: COVID-19 samples, acute and convalescent, were from the United States, Italy and Spain. The analysed material was cDNA or gDNA that came from T cells, B-cell-depleted T cells, or PBMCs.

In the source study's methods: Researchers report that nucleated cell counts were estimated from reference gene primer amplification. Here immunoSEQ multiplex PCR was the method, and the copy in TCRdb shows in-frame clones only, minus some. From that table come the V and J calls and clone size; the DNA was used to work out D and trimming. Seen here are roughly 250,000 clones, roughly nine tenths observed once, and the top ten hold 6% to 9%. The sample was peripheral blood. The TCR was taken from a man aged 55 to 69 who had recovered from COVID-19.

CDR3: CASRTPVEGELFF. In DNA, the CDR3 is TGTGCCAGCAGAACGCCCGTGGAGGGGGAGCTGTTTTTT. This sequence joins TRBV6-5 and TRBJ2-2; no definite D call. The V and J ends lost 6 bases and 8 bases respectively, with 13 bases between them. The CDR3 length is 13 residues. CDR1 MNHEY and CDR2 SVGAGI come from the germline V gene.